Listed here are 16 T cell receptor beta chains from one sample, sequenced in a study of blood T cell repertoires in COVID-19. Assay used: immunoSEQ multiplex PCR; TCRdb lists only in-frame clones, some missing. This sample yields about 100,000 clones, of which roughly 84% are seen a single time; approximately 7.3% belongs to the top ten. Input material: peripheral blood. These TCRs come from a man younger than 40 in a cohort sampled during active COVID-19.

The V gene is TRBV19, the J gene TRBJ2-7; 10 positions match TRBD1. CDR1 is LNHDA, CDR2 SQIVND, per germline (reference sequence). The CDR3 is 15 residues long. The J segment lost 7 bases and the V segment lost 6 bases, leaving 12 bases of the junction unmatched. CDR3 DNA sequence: TGTGCCAGTAGCAGAACCGGGGACAGGGGATGGGAGCAGTACTTC. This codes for CASSRTGDRGWEQYF.

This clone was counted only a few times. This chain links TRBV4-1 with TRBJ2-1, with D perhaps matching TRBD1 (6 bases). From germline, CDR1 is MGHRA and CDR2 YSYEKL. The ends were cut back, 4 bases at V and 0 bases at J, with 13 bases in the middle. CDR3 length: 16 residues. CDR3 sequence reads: CASSLRTDSSYNEQFF. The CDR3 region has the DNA TGCGCCAGCAGCCTTCGGACAGACAGCTCCTACAATGAGCAGTTCTTC.

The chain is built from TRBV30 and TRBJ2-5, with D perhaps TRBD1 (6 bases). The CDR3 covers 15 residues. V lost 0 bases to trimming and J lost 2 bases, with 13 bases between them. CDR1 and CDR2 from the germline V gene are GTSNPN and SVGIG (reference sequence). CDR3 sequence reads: CAWSVIRGRQETQYF. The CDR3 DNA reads TGTGCCTGGAGTGTAATCAGGGGCCGACAAGAGACCCAGTACTTC.

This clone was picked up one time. Here the CDR3 DNA reads TGTGCCAGCAGCCCCAACGTCCGGGGATTTGAGCAGTTCTTC. It yields the protein CASSPNVRGFEQFF. The V gene is TRBV5-6, the J gene TRBJ2-1; D is possibly TRBD2 (5 bases). The V and J ends lost 4 bases and 9 bases respectively, with 17 bases between them. CDR1 is SGHDT, CDR2 YYEEEE, per germline. This CDR3 region has 14 residues. The full variable domain, its missing parts supplied by reference TRBV5-6 and TRBJ2-1, is DAGVTQSPTHLIKTRGQQVTLRCSPKSGHDTVSWYQQALGQGPQFIFQYYEEEERQRGNFPDRFSGHQFPNYSSELNVNALLLGDSALYLCASSPNVRGFEQFFGPGTRLTVL.

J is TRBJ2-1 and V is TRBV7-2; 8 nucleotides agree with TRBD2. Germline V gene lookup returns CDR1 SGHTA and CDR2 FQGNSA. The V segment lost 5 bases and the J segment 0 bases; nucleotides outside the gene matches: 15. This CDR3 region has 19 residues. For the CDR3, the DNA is TGTGCCAGCAGCCCCCGCGGGGGGCGATTCCCGAGCTCCTACAATGAGCAGTTCTTC. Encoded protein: CASSPRGGRFPSSYNEQFF.

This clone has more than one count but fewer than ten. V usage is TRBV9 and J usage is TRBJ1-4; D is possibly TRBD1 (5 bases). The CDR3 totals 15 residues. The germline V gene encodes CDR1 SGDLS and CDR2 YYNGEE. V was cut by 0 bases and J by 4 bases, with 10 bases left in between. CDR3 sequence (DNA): TGTGCCAGCAGCGTAGGCGGGGCGGTTAATGAAAAACTGTTTTTT. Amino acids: CASSVGGAVNEKLFF.

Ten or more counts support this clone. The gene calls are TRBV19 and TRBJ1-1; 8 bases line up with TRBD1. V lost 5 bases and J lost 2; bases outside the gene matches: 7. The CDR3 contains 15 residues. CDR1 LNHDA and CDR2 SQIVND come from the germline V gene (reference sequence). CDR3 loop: CASSPMTGANTEAFF. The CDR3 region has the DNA TGTGCCAGTAGTCCAATGACAGGGGCTAACACTGAAGCTTTCTTT. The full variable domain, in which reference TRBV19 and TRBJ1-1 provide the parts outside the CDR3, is DGGITQSPKYLFRKEGQNVTLSCEQNLNHDAMYWYRQDPGQGLRLIYYSQIVNDFQKGDIAEGYSVSREKKESFPLTVTSAQKNPTAFYLCASSPMTGANTEAFFGQGTRLTVV.

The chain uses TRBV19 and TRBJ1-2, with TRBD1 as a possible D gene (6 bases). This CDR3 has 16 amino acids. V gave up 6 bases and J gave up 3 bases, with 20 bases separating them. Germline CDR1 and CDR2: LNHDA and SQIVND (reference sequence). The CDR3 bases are TGTGCCAGTAGGAAAGCGAACAGGGTGGCGGACTATGGCTACACCTTC. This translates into CASRKANRVADYGYTF. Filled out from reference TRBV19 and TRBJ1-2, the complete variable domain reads DGGITQSPKYLFRKEGQNVTLSCEQNLNHDAMYWYRQDPGQGLRLIYYSQIVNDFQKGDIAEGYSVSREKKESFPLTVTSAQKNPTAFYLCASRKANRVADYGYTFGSGTRLTVV.

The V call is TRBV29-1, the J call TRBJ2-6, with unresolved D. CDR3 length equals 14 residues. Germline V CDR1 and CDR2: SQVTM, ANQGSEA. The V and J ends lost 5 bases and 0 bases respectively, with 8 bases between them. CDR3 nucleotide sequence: TGCAGCGTTAATTCCGGCTCTGGGGCCAACGTCCTGACTTTC. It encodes CSVNSGSGANVLTF. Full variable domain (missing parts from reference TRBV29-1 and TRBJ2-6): SAVISQKPSRDICQRGTSLTIQCQVDSQVTMMFWYRQQPGQSLTLIATANQGSEATYESGFVIDKFPISRPNLTFSTLTVSNMSPEDSSIYLCSVNSGSGANVLTFGAGSRLTVL.

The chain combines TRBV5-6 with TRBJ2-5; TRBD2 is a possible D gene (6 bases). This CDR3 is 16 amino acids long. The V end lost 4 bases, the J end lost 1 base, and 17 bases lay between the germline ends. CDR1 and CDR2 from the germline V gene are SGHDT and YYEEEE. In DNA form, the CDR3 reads TGTGCCAGCAGCGCTGGAGGGGCAGGGCTCCAAGAGACCCAGTACTTC. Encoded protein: CASSAGGAGLQETQYF.

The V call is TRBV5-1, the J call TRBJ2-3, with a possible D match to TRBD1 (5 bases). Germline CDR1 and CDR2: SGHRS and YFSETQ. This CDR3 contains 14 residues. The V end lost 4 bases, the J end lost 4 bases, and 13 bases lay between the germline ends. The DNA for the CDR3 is TGCGCCAGCAGCCCGGCCCAGGGTTCAGATACGCAGTATTTT. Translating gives CASSPAQGSDTQYF.

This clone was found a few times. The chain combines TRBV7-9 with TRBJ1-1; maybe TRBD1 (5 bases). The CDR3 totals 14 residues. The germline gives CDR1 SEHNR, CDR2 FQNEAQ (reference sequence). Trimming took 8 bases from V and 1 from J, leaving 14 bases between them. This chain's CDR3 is CASSSLGANTEAFF. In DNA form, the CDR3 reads TGTGCCAGCTCCTCGCTAGGGGCGAACACTGAAGCTTTCTTT.

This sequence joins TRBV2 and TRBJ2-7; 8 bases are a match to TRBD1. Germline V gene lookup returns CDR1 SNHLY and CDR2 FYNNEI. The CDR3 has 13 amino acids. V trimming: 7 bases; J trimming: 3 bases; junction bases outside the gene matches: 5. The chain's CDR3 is CASNPGTGYEQYF. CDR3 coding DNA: TGTGCCAGCAATCCAGGGACAGGCTACGAGCAGTACTTC.

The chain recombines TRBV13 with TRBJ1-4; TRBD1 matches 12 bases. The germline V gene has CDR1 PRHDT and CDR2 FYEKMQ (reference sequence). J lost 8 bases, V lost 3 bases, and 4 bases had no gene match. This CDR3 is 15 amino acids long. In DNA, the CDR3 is TGTGCCAGCAGCTTGGGACAGGGGGCACAAGAAAAACTGTTTTTT. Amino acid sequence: CASSLGQGAQEKLFF.

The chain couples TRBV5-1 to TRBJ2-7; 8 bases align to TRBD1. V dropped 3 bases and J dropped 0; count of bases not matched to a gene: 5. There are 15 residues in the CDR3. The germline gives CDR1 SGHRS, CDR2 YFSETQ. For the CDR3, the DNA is TGCGCCAGCAGCTCCACAGGGGGGAGCTCCTACGAGCAGTACTTC. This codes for CASSSTGGSSYEQYF.

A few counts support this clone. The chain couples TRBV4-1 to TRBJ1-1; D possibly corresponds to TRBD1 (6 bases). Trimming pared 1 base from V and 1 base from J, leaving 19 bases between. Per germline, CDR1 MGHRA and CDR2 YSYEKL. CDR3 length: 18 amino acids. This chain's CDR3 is CASSQGTVWGRGNTEAFF. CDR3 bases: TGCGCCAGCAGCCAAGGGACTGTATGGGGGCGTGGGAACACTGAAGCTTTCTTT.